This TCR beta chain was sequenced in a study of T cells in Graves' hyperthyroidism and ophthalmopathy. Germline V gives CDR1 MGHRA, CDR2 YSYEKL. V lost 0 bases, J lost 7 bases, and 8 bases stayed unmatched. The CDR3 contains 15 residues. This clonotype was counted at least ten times. What was amplified from RNA transcripts were TCR beta CDR3 regions. HTBI primers drove first-round RT-PCR of the TCR CDR3. Via MiXCR, TCRdb re-called the multiplex PCR reads, giving one row per CDR3 protein. The sample lists more than 300,000 distinct CDR3 sequences, over 11% occurring once. The sequence came from a woman aged 60 to 75 with Graves' hyperthyroidism. The chain has TRBV4-1 and TRBJ2-7, with 8 bases that match TRBD1. The specimen sequenced was blood. The CDR3, as DNA: TGCGCCAGCAGCCAAGATCCAGGACAGGGCAGGGAGCAGTACTTC. Encoded protein: CASSQDPGQGREQYF.